This TCR beta chain was profiled in a study of blood T cells in healthy people across ages. It was with a sample-barcoded 5' primer and a J-beta primer mix that a second PCR of roughly 7 to 12 cycles was run. TCRdb passed the 5' RACE reads through MiXCR, listing each CDR3 protein once. This table holds some 640,000 distinct CDR3 sequences, about 30% found once. CDR1 is SGHRS and CDR2 is YFSETQ in the germline V gene. The V gene end was trimmed by 1 base and the J gene end by 4 bases; junction bases not matched to a gene: 6. The CDR3 covers 15 residues. Donors ranged from about 6 to 95 years old and were healthy Caucasians in Russia. Collection of 9.5 to 10 milliliters of peripheral blood was performed for each donor.

The sample consisted of blood. This chain uses TRBV5-1 with TRBJ2-5; 8 bases fit TRBD1. The sequence came from a woman of 80 years or more in good health. The CDR3 region is CASSLFPGGGETQYF. The DNA of the CDR3 is TGCGCCAGCAGCTTGTTCCCAGGGGGCGGAGAGACCCAGTACTTC. Looking up the rest from reference TRBV5-1 and TRBJ2-5 gives the full variable domain: KAGVTQTPRYLIKTRGQQVTLSCSPISGHRSVSWYQQTPGQGLQFLFEYFSETQRNKGNFPGRFSGRQFSNSRSEMNVSTLELGDSALYLCASSLFPGGGETQYFGPGTRLLVL.